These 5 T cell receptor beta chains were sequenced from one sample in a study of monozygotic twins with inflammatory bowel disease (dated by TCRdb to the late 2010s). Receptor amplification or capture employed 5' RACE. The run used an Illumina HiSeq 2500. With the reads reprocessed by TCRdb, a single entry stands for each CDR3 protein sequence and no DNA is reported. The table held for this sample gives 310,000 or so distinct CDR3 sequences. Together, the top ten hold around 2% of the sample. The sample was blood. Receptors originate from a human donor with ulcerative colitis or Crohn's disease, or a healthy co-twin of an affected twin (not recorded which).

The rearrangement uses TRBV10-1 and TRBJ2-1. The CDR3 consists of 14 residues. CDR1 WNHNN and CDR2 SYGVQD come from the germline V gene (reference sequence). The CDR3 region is CASSGAGLRNEQFF.

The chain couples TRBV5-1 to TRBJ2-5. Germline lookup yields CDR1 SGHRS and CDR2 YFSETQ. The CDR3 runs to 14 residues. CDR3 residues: CASSLGGVLETQYF.

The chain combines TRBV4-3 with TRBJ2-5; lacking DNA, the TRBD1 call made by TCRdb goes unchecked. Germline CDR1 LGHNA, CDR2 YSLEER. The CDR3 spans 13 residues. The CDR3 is CASSQDRDETQYF.

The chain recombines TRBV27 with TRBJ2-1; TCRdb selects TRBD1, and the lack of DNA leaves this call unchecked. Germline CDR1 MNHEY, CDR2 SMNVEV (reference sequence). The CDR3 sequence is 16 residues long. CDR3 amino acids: CASSPMGTGRATEQFF.

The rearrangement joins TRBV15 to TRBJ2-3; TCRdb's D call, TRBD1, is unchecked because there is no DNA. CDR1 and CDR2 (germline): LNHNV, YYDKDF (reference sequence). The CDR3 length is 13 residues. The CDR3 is CATSRNREDTQYF.